This T cell receptor beta chain was retrieved from a study of cytomegalovirus exposure and HLA in healthy donors. For this clone: What it recognizes is unknown.

PCR involved 60 Vbeta and 13 Jbeta primers. Method: immunoSEQ multiplex PCR; TCRdb's copy keeps in-frame clones and lacks some. The sample carries about 140,000 clones, around 68% recorded once. Study-wide results and caveats: Across all donors, roughly uniform sequencing depth was an assumption of the presence/absence analyses. Some V segments could not be told apart, so they were left out, TRBV6-2 and TRBV6-3 among them.

The germline CDR1 and CDR2 sequences are GTSNPN and SVGIG (reference sequence). The CDR3 consists of 14 residues. Trimming pared 4 bases from V and 6 bases from J, leaving 18 bases between. V and J are TRBV30 and TRBJ1-1; a weak D match, TRBD1 (5 bases). The TCR originated in a man under 40 in good health and CMV-seropositive. The sample taken for sequencing was PBMCs. CDR3 region: CAWTKYMGGSEAFF. Here the CDR3 DNA reads TGTGCCTGGACCAAGTACATGGGGGGGTCTGAAGCTTTCTTT.